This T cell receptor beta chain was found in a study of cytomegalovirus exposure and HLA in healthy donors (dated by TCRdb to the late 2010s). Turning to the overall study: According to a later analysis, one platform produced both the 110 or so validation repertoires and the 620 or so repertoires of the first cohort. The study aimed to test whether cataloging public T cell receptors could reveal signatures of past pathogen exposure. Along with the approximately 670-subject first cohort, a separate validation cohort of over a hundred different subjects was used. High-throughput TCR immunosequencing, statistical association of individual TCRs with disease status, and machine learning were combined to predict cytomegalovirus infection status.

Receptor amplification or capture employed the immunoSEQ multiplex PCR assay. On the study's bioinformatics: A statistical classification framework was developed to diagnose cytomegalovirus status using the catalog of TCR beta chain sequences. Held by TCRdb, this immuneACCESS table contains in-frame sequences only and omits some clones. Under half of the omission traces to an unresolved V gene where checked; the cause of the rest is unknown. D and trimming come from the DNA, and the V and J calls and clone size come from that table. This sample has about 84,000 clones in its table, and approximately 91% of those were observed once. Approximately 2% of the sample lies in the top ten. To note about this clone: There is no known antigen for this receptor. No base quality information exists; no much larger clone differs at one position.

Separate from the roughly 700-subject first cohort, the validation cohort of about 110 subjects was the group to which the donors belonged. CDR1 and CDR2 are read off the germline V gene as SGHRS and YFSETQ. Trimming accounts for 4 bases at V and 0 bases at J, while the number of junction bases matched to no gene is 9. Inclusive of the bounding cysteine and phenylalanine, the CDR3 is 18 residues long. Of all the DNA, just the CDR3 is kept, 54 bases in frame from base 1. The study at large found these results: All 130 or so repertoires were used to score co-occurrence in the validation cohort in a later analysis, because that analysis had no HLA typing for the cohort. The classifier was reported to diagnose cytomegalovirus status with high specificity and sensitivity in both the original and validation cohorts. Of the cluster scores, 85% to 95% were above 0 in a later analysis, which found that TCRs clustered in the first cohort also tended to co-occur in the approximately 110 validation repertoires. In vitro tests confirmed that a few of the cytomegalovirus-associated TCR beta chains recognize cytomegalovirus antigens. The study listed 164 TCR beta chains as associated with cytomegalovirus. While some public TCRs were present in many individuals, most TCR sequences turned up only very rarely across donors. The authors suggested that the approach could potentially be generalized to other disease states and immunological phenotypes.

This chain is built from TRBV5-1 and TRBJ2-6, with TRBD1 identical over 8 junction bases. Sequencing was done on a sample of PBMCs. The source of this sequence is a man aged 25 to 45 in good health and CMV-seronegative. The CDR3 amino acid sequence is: CASSRRQGPSSGANVLTF. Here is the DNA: TGCGCCAGCAGCCGGAGACAGGGGCCCTCCTCTGGGGCCAACGTCCTGACTTTC. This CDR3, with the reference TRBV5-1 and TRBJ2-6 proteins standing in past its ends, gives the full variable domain KAGVTQTPRYLIKTRGQQVTLSCSPISGHRSVSWYQQTPGQGLQFLFEYFSETQRNKGNFPGRFSGRQFSNSRSEMNVSTLELGDSALYLCASSRRQGPSSGANVLTFGAGSRLTVL.